A selection of T cell receptor beta chains follows, all from one sample in a study of blood T cell repertoires in COVID-19. Generated by immunoSEQ multiplex PCR, the TCRdb table keeps only in-frame clones and is missing some. The table lists approximately 270,000 clones, around 85% of them singletons. Sequencing used PBMCs or T cells enriched from blood (not recorded which). The source of these receptors is a woman between 45 and 65 years old who had recovered from COVID-19. Both conserved end residues are part of each CDR3. Fields, in order: clone size, V gene, J gene, D gene, CDR3 DNA, CDR3 protein. A D gene is named only where the DNA matches it firmly. A row's size may be missing; if present it is once, few, many or a size class.

NA,TRBV18,TRBJ1-1,TRBD1,TGTGCCAGCTCACCACCGGAGGGGGCGAACACTGAAGCTTTCTTT,CASSPPEGANTEAFF
NA,TRBV6-1,TRBJ1-1,NA,TGTGCCAGCAAAGGAGCCGGCACTGAAGCTTTCTTT,CASKGAGTEAFF
NA,TRBV18,TRBJ1-1,TRBD1,TGTGCCAGCTCGCGGGACAGGGGTGTAACTGAAGCTTTCTTT,CASSRDRGVTEAFF
NA,TRBV5-1,TRBJ1-1,NA,TGCGCCAGCAGCGCGGAGACAGAATACACTGAAGCTTTCTTT,CASSAETEYTEAFF
NA,TRBV6-5,TRBJ1-2,NA,TGTGCCAGCAGTTACTCAGCACCTAACTATGGCTACACCTTC,CASSYSAPNYGYTF
NA,TRBV5-6,TRBJ1-1,NA,TGTGCCAGCAGCTTGGTGGCGGGGAACACTGAAGCTTTCTTT,CASSLVAGNTEAFF
NA,TRBV10-3,TRBJ1-5,TRBD1,TGTGCCATCAGACAGGGGATATATCAGCCCCAGCATTTT,CAIRQGIYQPQHF
NA,TRBV7-2,TRBJ2-2,NA,TGTGCCAGCAGCTTAGACTTGCGGGAGCTGTTTTTT,CASSLDLRELFF
NA,TRBV12-5,TRBJ1-1,TRBD1,TGTGCTAGTGGTTTGGTAGTCGGGACAGCGAACACTGAAGCTTTCTTT,CASGLVVGTANTEAFF
NA,TRBV6-1,TRBJ1-2,NA,TGTGCCAGCAGGGAAGATGCAGTCCCGGGTGGCTACACCTTC,CASREDAVPGGYTF
NA,TRBV3-1/TRBV3-2,TRBJ1-2,NA,TGTGCCAGCAGCCCATCGGTTGACACCCCTGGCTACACCTTC,CASSPSVDTPGYTF
NA,TRBV2,TRBJ2-2,NA,TGTGCCACCCAGGCGTACGCGAACACCGGGGAGCTGTTTTTT,CATQAYANTGELFF
NA,TRBV9,TRBJ2-7,TRBD2,TGTGCCAGCAGCGTCAGCGGGGTTAGCTCCTACGAGCAGTACTTC,CASSVSGVSSYEQYF
NA,TRBV27,TRBJ1-2,TRBD1,TGTGCCAGCGGGGCGGGGACAGGGTATGGCTACACCTTC,CASGAGTGYGYTF
NA,TRBV21-1,TRBJ2-2,NA,TGTGCCAGCAGCCAAAGACTAGCGGGAGGTAACACCGGGGAGCTGTTTTTT,CASSQRLAGGNTGELFF
NA,TRBV3-1/TRBV3-2,TRBJ2-3,NA,TGTGCCAGCAGCCCGAGCACAGATACGCAGTATTTT,CASSPSTDTQYF
NA,TRBV18,TRBJ2-3,NA,TGTGCCAGCTCACAGTCGGCGGGGAGCACAGATACGCAGTATTTT,CASSQSAGSTDTQYF
NA,TRBV7-9,TRBJ1-2,TRBD1,TGTGCCAGCAGCTTAGTACAGGGGCCTCTGGGTGGCTACACCTTC,CASSLVQGPLGGYTF
NA,TRBV6-1,TRBJ1-6,NA,TGTGCCAGCAGTGGATTGCAGGTTTTCCAAGATTCACCCCTCCACTTT,CASSGLQVFQDSPLHF
once,TRBV3-1/TRBV3-2,TRBJ2-3,NA,TGTGCCAGCAGCCAAACGGTACGGTGGAGCACAGATACGCAGTATTTT,CASSQTVRWSTDTQYF
NA,TRBV3-1/TRBV3-2,TRBJ1-1,NA,TGTGCCAGCAGCCAAGATGGCAGGGTTGAAGCTTTCTTT,CASSQDGRVEAFF
NA,TRBV10-3,TRBJ2-7,TRBD2,TGTGCCACCGCCTCGACTAGCGGGAGCGGGTACGAGCAGTACTTC,CATASTSGSGYEQYF
few,TRBV2,TRBJ2-5,TRBD1,TGTGCCAGCACCCTCGAGACAGGGGGCACGAAGACCCAGTACTTC,CASTLETGGTKTQYF
NA,TRBV2,TRBJ1-6,TRBD1,TGTGCCAGCAGTACAGGGGTCCAGGGACAATCACCCCTCCACTTT,CASSTGVQGQSPLHF
few,TRBV10-3,TRBJ1-2,TRBD1,TGTGCCATCAGTGACGACAGGGGGCGAGGGTATGGCTACACCTTC,CAISDDRGRGYGYTF
NA,TRBV11-2,TRBJ1-4,NA,TGTGCCAGCAGTTGGGGAGGGCTTAATGAAAAACTGTTTTTT,CASSWGGLNEKLFF